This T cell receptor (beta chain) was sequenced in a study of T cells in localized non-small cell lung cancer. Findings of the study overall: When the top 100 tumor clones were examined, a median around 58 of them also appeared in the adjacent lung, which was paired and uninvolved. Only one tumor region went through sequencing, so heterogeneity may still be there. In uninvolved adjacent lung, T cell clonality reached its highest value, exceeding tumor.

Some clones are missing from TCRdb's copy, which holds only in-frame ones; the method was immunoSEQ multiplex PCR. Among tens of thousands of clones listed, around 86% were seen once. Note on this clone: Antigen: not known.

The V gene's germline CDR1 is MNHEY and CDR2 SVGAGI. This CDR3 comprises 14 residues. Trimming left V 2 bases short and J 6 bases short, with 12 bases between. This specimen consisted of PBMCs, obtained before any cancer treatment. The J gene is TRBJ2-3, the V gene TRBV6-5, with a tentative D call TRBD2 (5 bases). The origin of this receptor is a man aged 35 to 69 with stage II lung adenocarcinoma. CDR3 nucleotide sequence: TGTGCCAGCAGTTACGCTAGCCGGCGGGATACGCAGTATTTT. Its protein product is CASSYASRRDTQYF.